These T cell receptor beta chains were read from a single sample in a study of T cells in tuberculosis. The data were produced by immunoSEQ multiplex PCR, yet TCRdb's version contains in-frame clones alone and is incomplete. The sample includes about 59,000 clones, around 81% of them seen just once. The sample was CD1b-GMM tetramer-negative cells sorted from PBMCs. All receptors come from an adult woman with latent tuberculosis. Both conserved end residues are part of each CDR3. A D gene is named only where the DNA matches it firmly. A row's size may be missing; if present it is once, few, many or a size class.

TRBV30	TRBJ2-3	NA	NA	TGTGCCTGGACTCCGGGCACAGATACGCAGTATTTT	CAWTPGTDTQYF
TRBV30	TRBJ1-6	NA	once	TGTGCAGGAGGGAGGAGCTCCTATAATTCACCCCTCCACTTT	CAGGRSSYNSPLHF
TRBV19	TRBJ1-3	TRBD1	NA	TGTGCCAGTAGTATCCTAGCTCGGACAGGAGGAAACACCATATATTTT	CASSILARTGGNTIYF
TRBV27	TRBJ2-1	NA	NA	TGTGCCATCGGAGTTTACGAGCAGTTCTTC	CAIGVYEQFF
TRBV2	TRBJ1-4	TRBD1	NA	TGTGCCAGCAGTGAAAGGAGACAGGGGTTTGAAAAACTGTTTTTT	CASSERRQGFEKLFF
TRBV6-5	TRBJ1-4	NA	NA	TGTGCCAGCAGCTTAGACTCAACTAATGAAAAACTGTTTTTT	CASSLDSTNEKLFF
TRBV5-4	TRBJ1-2	NA	NA	TGTGCCAGCAGCCCTATTTCGTCGGGAGGAAATGGCTACACCTTC	CASSPISSGGNGYTF
TRBV2	TRBJ1-2	TRBD1	NA	TGTGCCAGCCAGGGACAGAACTATGGCTACACCTTC	CASQGQNYGYTF
TRBV5-1	TRBJ1-3	TRBD1	NA	TGCGCCAGCAGCTCTACACCGGGACAGGGGAGCTCTGGAAACACCATATATTTT	CASSSTPGQGSSGNTIYF
TRBV5-1	TRBJ2-3	TRBD2	NA	TGCGCCAGCAGCGCCTTTTCTAGCGGCAGCACAGATACGCAGTATTTT	CASSAFSSGSTDTQYF
TRBV6-5	TRBJ2-7	TRBD2	NA	TGTGCCAGCAGTTTCGGTAGCGGGGGGGCTGACGAGCAGTACTTC	CASSFGSGGADEQYF
TRBV27	TRBJ2-4	NA	NA	TGTGCCAGCAGAAAACGAGGAGGCAACATTCAGTACTTC	CASRKRGGNIQYF
TRBV7-9	TRBJ2-4	NA	NA	TGTGCCAGCAGCTTAGCAGGTGCGGAGCTAGCCAAAAACATTCAGTACTTC	CASSLAGAELAKNIQYF
TRBV28	TRBJ1-2	NA	NA	TGTGCCAGCAACCCTCTACTAGGATACTATGGCTACACCTTC	CASNPLLGYYGYTF
TRBV18	TRBJ2-2	TRBD1	NA	TGTGCCAGCTCACCCCGACCGACAGGGACGTACGTGGAGCTGTTTTTT	CASSPRPTGTYVELFF
TRBV28	TRBJ2-2	NA	NA	TGTGCCGTTACAGGGTTGGCCGGGGAGCTGTTTTTT	CAVTGLAGELFF
TRBV4-2	TRBJ2-5	TRBD1	once	TGTGCCAGCCTGAAGAGACAGGGGGCGGGGGAGACCCAGTACTTC	CASLKRQGAGETQYF
TRBV6-5	TRBJ2-1	NA	NA	TGTGCCAGCAGTGGACTTTACCGAGATGAGCAGTTCTTC	CASSGLYRDEQFF
TRBV28	TRBJ2-1	TRBD2	NA	TGTGCCAGCAGTTTGCGCCTAGCGGGTTACAATGAGCAGTTCTTC	CASSLRLAGYNEQFF
TRBV19	TRBJ1-4	TRBD1	NA	TGTGCCAGTAGTATAGCCGGGGGACAGGAGGGAAAACTGTTTTTT	CASSIAGGQEGKLFF
TRBV4-2	TRBJ2-7	NA	NA	TGTGCCAGCAGCCAAGATTTGAGGTGGGAGCAGTACTTC	CASSQDLRWEQYF
TRBV30	TRBJ1-6	NA	few	TGTGCCCTGGGGCTTTCACCCCTCCACTTT	CALGLSPLHF
TRBV7-2	TRBJ2-3	TRBD2	NA	TGTGCCAGCAGCCGTCCGATAGCGGGGGGGCAAGAAGATACGCAGTATTTT	CASSRPIAGGQEDTQYF
TRBV7-8	TRBJ2-3	NA	NA	TGTGCCAGCAGCTTAGTAGGCGGGTCTGCAGATACGCAGTATTTT	CASSLVGGSADTQYF
TRBV9	TRBJ2-5	NA	NA	TGTGCCAGCAGCGTAGGGTTGGGGCAGCAAGAGACCCAGTACTTC	CASSVGLGQQETQYF
TRBV6-5	TRBJ2-3	NA	NA	TGTGCCAGCAGTTACTCGAGGACTAGCACAGATACGCAGTATTTT	CASSYSRTSTDTQYF
TRBV28	TRBJ2-7	TRBD2	NA	TGTGCCAGCAGCTCAGAGGGACTAGCTACCTACGAGCAGTACTTC	CASSSEGLATYEQYF
TRBV7-7	TRBJ2-2	NA	NA	TGTGCCAGCAGCTCCGGGACTGAGAACACCGGGGAGCTGTTTTTT	CASSSGTENTGELFF
TRBV7-2	TRBJ1-1	NA	NA	TGTGCCAGCAGCTTAGACGTGGCCCGGGATGCGAAGAGTGAAGCTTTCTTT	CASSLDVARDAKSEAFF
TRBV27	TRBJ2-1	TRBD2	once	TGTGCCAGCTCCCGGCTAGCGGGGGGAAATGAGCAGTTCTTC	CASSRLAGGNEQFF
TRBV28	TRBJ1-2	TRBD1	NA	TGTGCCAGCAGAATCGGGACAGGGAGGCTAAGAGGCTACACCTTC	CASRIGTGRLRGYTF
TRBV19	TRBJ2-1	TRBD1	NA	TGTGCCAGTAGTATTGGGACAGGGGGCTACAATGAGCAGTTCTTC	CASSIGTGGYNEQFF
TRBV28	TRBJ1-2	NA	NA	TGTGCCAGCAGCCCCACAGGGAGTTATGGCTACACCTTC	CASSPTGSYGYTF
TRBV11-2	TRBJ2-4	TRBD1	NA	TGTGCCAGCAGTCCTACCGGACAGGGGGCTAAAAACATTCAGTACTTC	CASSPTGQGAKNIQYF
TRBV4-2	TRBJ1-1	NA	few	TGTGCCAGCAGCCAAGGCAGCGGCAACACTGAAGCTTTCTTT	CASSQGSGNTEAFF
TRBV14	TRBJ2-2	NA	NA	TGTGCCAGCAGCCTTCAGGGGCCCCCCGGGGAGCTGTTTTTT	CASSLQGPPGELFF
TRBV19	TRBJ1-1	TRBD1	few	TGTGCCAGTAGGGGACAGATGGCTAACACTGAAGCTTTCTTT	CASRGQMANTEAFF
TRBV30	TRBJ2-3	NA	NA	TGTGCCTGGAGTGTAATCGGGAATACGCAGTATTTT	CAWSVIGNTQYF
TRBV28	TRBJ2-5	NA	NA	TGTGCCAGCAGTTTAGGGGGCCGAGGTGACGAGACCCAGTACTTC	CASSLGGRGDETQYF
TRBV7-9	TRBJ2-5	TRBD1	few	TGTGCCAGCACCTCTCTGCCGCGGGGACAGGGGGCAGGAGAGACCCAGTACTTC	CASTSLPRGQGAGETQYF
TRBV7-2	TRBJ2-4	NA	NA	TGTGCCAGCAGCAAACCCAAGGGGAACATTCAGTACTTC	CASSKPKGNIQYF
TRBV28	TRBJ1-5	NA	NA	TGTGCCAGCAGACCAGGGTCCCGCAATCAGCCCCAGCATTTT	CASRPGSRNQPQHF
TRBV5-3	TRBJ2-2	NA	NA	TGTGCCAGAAAGGGAGGACAGGCGAACACCGGGGAGCTGTTTTTT	CARKGGQANTGELFF
TRBV6-4	TRBJ1-1	NA	few	TGTGCCAGCAGTCCGGGTGAGAACACTGAAGCTTTCTTT	CASSPGENTEAFF
TRBV7-8	TRBJ2-3	NA	NA	TGTGCCAGCAGCTTAGGGCTAGCCACAGATACGCAGTATTTT	CASSLGLATDTQYF
TRBV5-4	TRBJ1-4	NA	NA	TGTGCCAGCAGCTATGGACGGCCGGAGGGAAAACTGTTTTTT	CASSYGRPEGKLFF
TRBV19	TRBJ1-5	NA	NA	TGTGCCAGTAGTAGAGCAGGGAGGAGTAGCAATCAGCCCCAGCATTTT	CASSRAGRSSNQPQHF
TRBV18	TRBJ1-3	NA	NA	TGTGCCAGCTCAACATCCTCAAGTGGAAACACCATATATTTT	CASSTSSSGNTIYF
TRBV5-4	TRBJ2-7	TRBD2	NA	TGTGCCAGCAGCTTGGGGTACGGGAGGGCGGGCGAGCAGTACTTC	CASSLGYGRAGEQYF
TRBV28	TRBJ1-1	NA	NA	TGTGCCAGCAGACCCCAGAAAAAGAACACTGAAGCTTTCTTT	CASRPQKKNTEAFF
TRBV6-5	TRBJ1-6	TRBD1	NA	TGTGCCAGCAGAATCGCCGGGACAGGGACTTCACCCCTCCACTTT	CASRIAGTGTSPLHF